These 24 T cell receptor beta chains were sequenced from one sample in a study of CD4 T cells in relation to SARS-CoV-2 and coronaviruses. Data came from immunoSEQ multiplex PCR; TCRdb stores just in-frame clones and leaves some out. The sample gives 9,000 to 13,000 clones, roughly 77% of which show up once; 17% is in the top ten. Before the COVID-19 pandemic, during about 2011-2018, CD4+ T cells were taken from unexposed donors. After ten to eleven days of culture, CD4+ T cells were isolated. The antigens these receptors bind are not known. The sample comprised CD4+ T cells from PBMCs, cultured in vitro. These receptors came from a human donor in good health.

The rearrangement joins TRBV6-5 to TRBJ2-3, with D hard to call. Trimming cost V 2 bases and J 0 bases, with 6 bases left between them. The germline CDR1 and CDR2 sequences are MNHEY and SVGAGI. CDR3 length: 14 residues. The CDR3 bases are TGTGCCAGCAGTTACGGCGGAAGCACAGATACGCAGTATTTT. Its translation: CASSYGGSTDTQYF.

This clone has only one observation. This rearrangement joins TRBV30 to TRBJ1-1; D is uncertain. Deletions cut 0 bases from V and 11 bases from J, with 13 bases between. This CDR3 is 12 amino acids long. Germline CDR1 GTSNPN, CDR2 SVGIG (reference sequence). CDR3 nucleotide sequence: TGTGCCTGGAGTGTAACGGCCCCGGACGCTTTCTTT. This encodes CAWSVTAPDAFF.

This clone was recorded a few times. V gene TRBV4-3 combines with J gene TRBJ2-2; 8 nucleotides agree with TRBD1. In germline, CDR1 is LGHNA, CDR2 YSLEER. The V and J ends lost 1 base and 1 base, in that order; junction bases with no gene match: 5. This CDR3 has 17 amino acids. The DNA of the CDR3 is TGCGCCAGCAGCCAAGTGTTCGGACAGGGGAACACCGGGGAGCTGTTTTTT. Translation gives CASSQVFGQGNTGELFF.

J is TRBJ2-5 and V is TRBV4-2, with D possibly TRBD2 on 6 matching bases. The CDR3 totals 17 residues. The germline V gene encodes CDR1 LGHNA and CDR2 YNFKEQ. V dropped 1 base and J dropped 3 bases, with 18 bases sitting between them. The CDR3: CASSQGNSGVGKETQYF. The DNA of the CDR3 is TGTGCCAGCAGCCAAGGGAATAGCGGAGTTGGAAAAGAGACCCAGTACTTC.

V gene TRBV12-3 or TRBV12-4 combines with J gene TRBJ1-1; D unresolved. CDR3 length equals 12 residues. V lost 6 bases, J lost 7 bases, and 12 bases lay in between. The DNA for the CDR3 is TGTGCCAGCAGCCCCCTTGGCATTGAAGCTTTCTTT. Translation gives CASSPLGIEAFF.

There are a few counts of this clone. The chain recombines TRBV5-1 with TRBJ1-5, with a possible D match to TRBD1 (5 bases). The germline gives CDR1 SGHRS, CDR2 YFSETQ. CDR3 length: 13 amino acids. The V end lost 3 bases, the J end lost 5 bases, and 9 bases lay between the germline ends. The CDR3 reads CASSSGPDQPQHF. CDR3 nucleotides: TGCGCCAGCAGCTCAGGGCCCGATCAGCCCCAGCATTTT.

The chain joins TRBV5-1 to TRBJ1-1, with D tentatively TRBD1 (5 bases). V was shortened by 5 bases and J by 2 bases, with 10 bases between the two germline ends. Looked up from germline, CDR1 is SGHRS and CDR2 is YFSETQ. This CDR3 is 13 amino acids long. CDR3 coding DNA: TGCGCCAGCAGTTCGGGGGTTAACACTGAAGCTTTCTTT. This encodes CASSSGVNTEAFF.

The chain combines TRBV29-1 with TRBJ1-4; D is unresolved. The CDR3 length is 14 residues. The germline gives CDR1 SQVTM, CDR2 ANQGSEA. V gave up 4 bases and J gave up 0 bases, with 9 bases separating them. The DNA of the CDR3 is TGCAGCGTTGTAGACCCTGCAACTAATGAAAAACTGTTTTTT. This translates into CSVVDPATNEKLFF. The full variable domain, in which reference TRBV29-1 and TRBJ1-4 provide the parts outside the CDR3, is SAVISQKPSRDICQRGTSLTIQCQVDSQVTMMFWYRQQPGQSLTLIATANQGSEATYESGFVIDKFPISRPNLTFSTLTVSNMSPEDSSIYLCSVVDPATNEKLFFGSGTQLSVL.

The CDR3 DNA reads as TGTGCCAGCAGCCCCAGCGGGAGGGCCCACAGTGAGCAGTTCTTC. The encoded protein is CASSPSGRAHSEQFF. The chain joins TRBV11-1 to TRBJ2-1; TRBD2 agrees at 10 bases. Looked up from germline, CDR1 is SGHAT and CDR2 is FQDESV (reference sequence). After removal of 5 bases from V and 9 bases from J, the junction contained 10 bases not matched to a gene. The length of the CDR3 is 15 residues.

This clone was seen more than once but under ten times. The CDR3 loop reads CSVLDSRYGYTF. The CDR3 DNA sequence: TGCAGCGTTTTAGATTCAAGATATGGCTACACCTTC. This chain uses TRBV29-1 with TRBJ1-2; D not resolved. This CDR3 contains 12 residues. V was shortened by 5 bases and J by 5 bases, with 12 bases between the two germline ends. The germline CDR1 and CDR2 sequences are SQVTM and ANQGSEA.

This rearrangement joins TRBV7-2 to TRBJ1-6; 9 nucleotides agree with TRBD1. This CDR3 has 14 amino acids. The junction had 6 bases not matched to a gene; V was cut back by 5 bases and J by 10 bases. Germline assignment: CDR1 SGHTA and CDR2 FQGNSA. The CDR3 DNA sequence: TGTGCCAGCAGCCCCGGACAGGGGTGGTCACCCCTCCACTTT. Translation gives CASSPGQGWSPLHF.

CDR3 in DNA: TGTGCCAGCAGCCCCCCCGTTATTGGGGGGAACACTGAAGCTTTCTTT. Its translation: CASSPPVIGGNTEAFF. This chain links TRBV28 with TRBJ1-1; perhaps TRBD1 as D (5 bases). From germline, CDR1 is MDHEN and CDR2 SYDVKM. V dropped 6 bases and J dropped 1 base, with 18 bases sitting between them. This CDR3 comprises 16 residues.

This chain connects TRBV18 to TRBJ2-7, with 16 bases fitting TRBD2. The trim removed 3 bases at V and 6 bases at J, leaving 5 bases unmatched. CDR3 length: 16 residues. Germline V CDR1 and CDR2: KGHSH, LQKENI. CDR3 protein: CASSPGLAGGPLEQYF. CDR3 DNA sequence: TGTGCCAGCTCACCGGGACTAGCGGGAGGGCCTCTCGAGCAGTACTTC. The whole variable domain, filled in from reference TRBV18 and TRBJ2-7, reads NAGVMQNPRHLVRRRGQEARLRCSPMKGHSHVYWYRQLPEEGLKFMVYLQKENIIDESGMPKERFSAEFPKEGPSILRIQQVVRGDSAAYFCASSPGLAGGPLEQYFGPGTRLTVT.

This clone has more than one count but fewer than ten. This chain uses TRBV10-3 with TRBJ1-4; D may be TRBD1 (6 bases). V shed 3 bases and J shed 7 bases, with 21 bases lying between them. The germline V gene encodes CDR1 ENHRY and CDR2 SYGVKD. CDR3 length: 17 amino acids. The CDR3 nucleotides are TGTGCCATCAGTGAAAGTGGGGGCAAGTCTTCTAGTGAAAAACTGTTTTTT. Amino acids: CAISESGGKSSSEKLFF.

The chain links TRBV30 to TRBJ2-2, with D perhaps TRBD1 or TRBD2 (5 bases each). V lost 1 base, J lost 5 bases, and 20 bases lay in between. This CDR3 has 17 amino acids. The V gene's germline CDR1 is GTSNPN and CDR2 SVGIG (reference sequence). The CDR3, as DNA: TGTGCCTGGAGTGCCGGGGACCCGACTCGGAGGACCGGGGAGCTGTTTTTT. Amino acids: CAWSAGDPTRRTGELFF.

This clone was found once. The V and J genes are TRBV10-3 and TRBJ1-3; D is unclear. There are 15 residues in the CDR3. Germline CDR1 reads ENHRY; CDR2 reads SYGVKD. The V end lost 0 bases, the J end lost 3 bases, and 9 bases lay between the germline ends. The CDR3 protein is CAISESREGGNTIYF. CDR3 bases: TGTGCCATCAGTGAGTCCCGCGAAGGTGGAAACACCATATATTTT.

This clone was found once. This chain uses TRBV30 with TRBJ2-7; D is tentatively TRBD1 or TRBD2 (5 bases each). This CDR3 comprises 13 residues. Germline assignment: CDR1 GTSNPN and CDR2 SVGIG (reference sequence). Trimming shortened V by 4 bases and J by 1 base, and 11 bases separated the two germline ends. CDR3 coding DNA: TGTGCCTGGAAGGGAGACAGTTCCTACGAGCAGTACTTC. Encoded protein: CAWKGDSSYEQYF.

V usage is TRBV4-1 and J usage is TRBJ2-5; 16 bases are shared with TRBD2. CDR1 and CDR2 from the germline V gene are MGHRA and YSYEKL. This CDR3 has 18 residues. V lost 4 bases and J lost 5; bases outside the gene matches: 10. CDR3 in amino acids: CASSPQGLAGGPRETQYF. DNA for the CDR3: TGCGCCAGCAGCCCTCAGGGACTAGCGGGGGGGCCTAGGGAGACCCAGTACTTC.

Comment on this clone: Additional DNA sequences in this sample encode the identical CDR3. The chain uses TRBV19 and TRBJ2-7; TRBD2 aligns across 7 bases. CDR3 length: 15 amino acids. V trimming: 5 bases; J trimming: 5 bases; junction bases outside the gene matches: 12. Germline assignment: CDR1 LNHDA and CDR2 SQIVND (reference sequence). CDR3 sequence (DNA): TGTGCCAGTAGTGGCGAACGCGGGAGTACCCACGAGCAGTACTTC. The encoded protein is CASSGERGSTHEQYF. Variable domain in full (rest from reference TRBV19 and TRBJ2-7): DGGITQSPKYLFRKEGQNVTLSCEQNLNHDAMYWYRQDPGQGLRLIYYSQIVNDFQKGDIAEGYSVSREKKESFPLTVTSAQKNPTAFYLCASSGERGSTHEQYFGPGTRLTVT.

The chain links TRBV19 to TRBJ2-7, with D unclear. V was pared by 1 base and J by 0 bases, with 13 bases between. Germline CDR1 LNHDA, CDR2 SQIVND (reference sequence). The CDR3 contains 16 residues. For the CDR3, the DNA is TGTGCCAGTAGTATAGGATCGGGCAGCGTCTCCTACGAGCAGTACTTC. Translated: CASSIGSGSVSYEQYF.

The chain joins TRBV5-6 to TRBJ1-1; 8 nucleotides align to TRBD1. Germline lookup yields CDR1 SGHDT and CDR2 YYEEEE. The CDR3 is 14 amino acids. J gave up 3 bases and V 4 bases, and 5 bases lay outside the gene matches. The CDR3 region has the DNA TGTGCCAGCAGCCCCGGACAGGGTGACACTGAAGCTTTCTTT. The encoded protein is CASSPGQGDTEAFF.

The chain links TRBV4-3 to TRBJ2-5; 10 bases map to TRBD2. V was pared by 4 bases and J by 3 bases, with 5 bases of the junction left unmatched. The CDR3 has 15 residues. Germline values: CDR1 LGHNA, CDR2 YSLEER. In DNA form, the CDR3 reads TGCGCCAGCAGCCGACTAGGACTAGCGGAAGAGACCCAGTACTTC. Translating gives CASSRLGLAEETQYF.

This clone has a handful of counts. This rearrangement joins TRBV5-4 to TRBJ1-2; no clear D. Trimming shortened V by 5 bases and J by 0 bases, and 14 bases separated the two germline ends. Germline lookup yields CDR1 SGHNT and CDR2 YYREEE (reference sequence). CDR3 length equals 15 residues. The CDR3 DNA reads as TGTGCCAGCAGGTTCACAGCAATGACTAACTATGGCTACACCTTC. Residues: CASRFTAMTNYGYTF.

The rearrangement uses TRBV6-5 and TRBJ1-4; D is unclear. V was pared by 10 bases and J by 5 bases, with 14 bases between. The CDR3 extends over 13 amino acids. Germline V gene sequence: CDR1 MNHEY, CDR2 SVGAGI. CDR3 in DNA: TGTGCCACCAGAGCGACGGCGAATGAAAAACTGTTTTTT. It yields the protein CATRATANEKLFF.